This T cell receptor (beta chain) was sequenced for a study of blood T cell repertoires in COVID-19. Across the whole study: Acute and convalescent COVID-19 samples came from the United States, Italy and Spain. PBMCs, B-cell-depleted T cells, or T cells provided the cDNA or gDNA that made up the material.

Each participant's cohort was designated according to participant-reported clinical history. Recovered Cohort 3 donors showed two negative PCRs, clearance, or symptom resolution. Trimming cost V 3 bases and J 10 bases; bases outside gene matches: 11. CDR3 length equals 15 residues. Per the germline V gene, CDR1 is MGHRA and CDR2 is YSYEKL. The table came from immunoSEQ multiplex PCR; TCRdb's copy has only in-frame clones and leaves some out. The sample yields some 300,000 clones, 85% to 90% seen once. The chain combines TRBV4-1 with TRBJ1-2; TRBD1 agrees at 10 bases. The sequencing sample was made of PBMCs or T cells enriched from blood (not recorded which). This clonotype was obtained from a man aged 25 to 40 who had recovered from COVID-19. CDR3 loop: CASSQTFRDRGYYTF. DNA of the CDR3: TGCGCCAGCAGCCAGACCTTCCGGGACAGGGGCTACTACACCTTC.